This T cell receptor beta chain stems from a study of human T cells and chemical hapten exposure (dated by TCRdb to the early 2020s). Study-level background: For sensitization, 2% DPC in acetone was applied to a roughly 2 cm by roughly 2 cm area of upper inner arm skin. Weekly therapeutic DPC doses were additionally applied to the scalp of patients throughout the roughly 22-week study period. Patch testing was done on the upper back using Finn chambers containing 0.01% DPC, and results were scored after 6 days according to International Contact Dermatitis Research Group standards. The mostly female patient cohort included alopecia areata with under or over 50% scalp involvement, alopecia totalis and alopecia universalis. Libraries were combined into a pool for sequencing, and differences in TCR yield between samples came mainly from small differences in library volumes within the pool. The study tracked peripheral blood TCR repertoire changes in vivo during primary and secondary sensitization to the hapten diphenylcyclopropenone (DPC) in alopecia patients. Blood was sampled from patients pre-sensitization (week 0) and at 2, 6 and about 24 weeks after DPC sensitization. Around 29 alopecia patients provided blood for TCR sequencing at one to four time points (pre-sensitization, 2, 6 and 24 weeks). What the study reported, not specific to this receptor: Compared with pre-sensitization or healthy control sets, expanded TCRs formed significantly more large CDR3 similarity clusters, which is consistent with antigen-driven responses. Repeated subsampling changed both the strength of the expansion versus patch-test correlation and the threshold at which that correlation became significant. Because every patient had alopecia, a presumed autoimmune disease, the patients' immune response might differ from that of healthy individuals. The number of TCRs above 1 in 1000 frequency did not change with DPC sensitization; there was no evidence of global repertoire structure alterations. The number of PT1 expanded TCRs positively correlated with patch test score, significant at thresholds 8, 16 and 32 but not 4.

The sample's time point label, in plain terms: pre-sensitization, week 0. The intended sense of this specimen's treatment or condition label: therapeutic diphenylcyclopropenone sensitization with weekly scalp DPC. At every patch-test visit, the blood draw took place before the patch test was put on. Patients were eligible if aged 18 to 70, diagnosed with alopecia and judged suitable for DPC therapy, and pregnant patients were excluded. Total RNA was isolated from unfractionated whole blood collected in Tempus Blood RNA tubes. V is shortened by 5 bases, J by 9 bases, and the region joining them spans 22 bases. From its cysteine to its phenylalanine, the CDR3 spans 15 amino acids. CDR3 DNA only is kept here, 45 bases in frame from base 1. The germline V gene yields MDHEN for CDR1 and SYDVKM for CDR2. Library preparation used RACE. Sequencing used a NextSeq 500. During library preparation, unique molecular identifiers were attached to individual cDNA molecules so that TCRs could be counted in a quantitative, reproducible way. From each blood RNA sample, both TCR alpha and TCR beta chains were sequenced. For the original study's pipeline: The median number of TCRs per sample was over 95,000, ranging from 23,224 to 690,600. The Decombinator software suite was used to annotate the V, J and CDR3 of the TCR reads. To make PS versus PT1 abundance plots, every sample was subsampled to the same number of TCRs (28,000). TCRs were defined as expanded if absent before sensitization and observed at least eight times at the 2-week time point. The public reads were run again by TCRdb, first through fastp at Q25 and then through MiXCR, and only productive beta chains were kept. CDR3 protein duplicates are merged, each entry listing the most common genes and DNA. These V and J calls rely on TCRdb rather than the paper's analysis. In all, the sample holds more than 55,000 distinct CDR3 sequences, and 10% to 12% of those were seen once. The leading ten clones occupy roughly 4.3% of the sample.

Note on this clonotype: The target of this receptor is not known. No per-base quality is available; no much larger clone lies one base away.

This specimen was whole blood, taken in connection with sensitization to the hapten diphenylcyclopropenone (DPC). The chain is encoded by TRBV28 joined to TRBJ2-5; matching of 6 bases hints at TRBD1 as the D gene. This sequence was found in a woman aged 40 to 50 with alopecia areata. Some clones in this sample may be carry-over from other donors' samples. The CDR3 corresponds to CASSPTGARSLAQYF. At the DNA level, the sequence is TGTGCCAGCAGTCCGACAGGTGCCCGAAGTTTGGCCCAGTACTTC.